These 27 T cell receptor beta chains originate from one sample sequenced in a study of blood T cell repertoires in COVID-19. TCRdb keeps only in-frame clones here, not all; method: immunoSEQ multiplex PCR. In the table there are about 160,000 clones, 87% of which are singletons. Sequenced input: peripheral blood. The receptors were gathered from a woman in her 70s with COVID-19, enrolled during active disease.

V and J are TRBV29-1 and TRBJ2-2, with a weak D call TRBD2 (6 bases). Germline CDR1 is SQVTM and CDR2 is ANQGSEA. The V gene lost 4 bases and the J gene lost 5 bases, with 20 bases spanning the gap. CDR3 length: 16 amino acids. The CDR3 DNA sequence: TGCAGCGTTGGGGGGACTTCTACGAGAGGGACCGGGGAGCTGTTTTTT. Residues: CSVGGTSTRGTGELFF.

This chain joins TRBV7-2 and TRBJ2-1, with D perhaps matching TRBD2 (5 bases). The CDR3 totals 14 residues. The germline V gene encodes CDR1 SGHTA and CDR2 FQGNSA. The V and J ends lost 7 bases and 5 bases respectively, with 15 bases between them. CDR3 loop: CASIKDFLDNEQFF. CDR3 nucleotides: TGTGCCAGCATAAAGGACTTCCTTGACAATGAGCAGTTCTTC.

The CDR3 is CSATGFGSEAFF. CDR3 coding DNA: TGCAGCGCAACAGGGTTCGGATCTGAAGCTTTCTTT. The chain combines TRBV29-1 with TRBJ1-1, with D tentatively TRBD1 (6 bases). With 7 bases removed from V and 6 bases from J, the gap between germline ends came to 15 bases. Germline assignment: CDR1 SQVTM and CDR2 ANQGSEA. CDR3 length equals 12 residues.

As concerns this clone: A read error may produce the germline difference seen at one junction end. The rearrangement uses TRBV7-9 and TRBJ1-4; 9 nucleotides line up with TRBD1. CDR3 length equals 15 residues. Germline V CDR1 and CDR2: SEHNR, FQNEAQ (reference sequence). The CDR3 here is CASTLGGTGIEKLFF. The CDR3 bases are TGTGCCAGCACCTTAGGCGGGACAGGGATTGAAAAACTGTTTTTT.

The chain couples TRBV30 to TRBJ1-1; D might be TRBD1 (6 bases). This CDR3 region has 14 residues. Germline CDR1 reads GTSNPN; CDR2 reads SVGIG (reference sequence). The germline V and J ends were trimmed by 4 bases and 1 base, with 13 bases remaining between them. DNA of the CDR3: TGTGCCTGGATTCGGACAGACGGGAACACTGAAGCTTTCTTT. Protein product: CAWIRTDGNTEAFF.

The rearrangement joins TRBV19 to TRBJ2-1; 7 bases are shared with TRBD1. The V and J ends lost 6 bases and 5 bases, in that order; junction bases with no gene match: 10. The CDR3 covers 15 residues. The germline gives CDR1 LNHDA, CDR2 SQIVND (reference sequence). The CDR3 nucleotides are TGTGCCAGTAGCTACCGGGACAGCAGAAACAATGAGCAGTTCTTC. Its protein product is CASSYRDSRNNEQFF.

The rearrangement links TRBV19 to TRBJ2-7, with TRBD1 as a possible D gene (5 bases). Per germline, CDR1 LNHDA and CDR2 SQIVND (reference sequence). There are 12 residues in the CDR3. The V end lost 4 bases, the J end lost 5 bases, and 9 bases lay between the germline ends. The CDR3 region is CASSSGAHEQYF. The CDR3 coding sequence is TGTGCCAGTAGTAGTGGGGCACACGAGCAGTACTTC.

The chain combines TRBV27 with TRBJ2-7; 7 bases map to TRBD1. Germline-derived CDR1 and CDR2 are MNHEY and SMNVEV (reference sequence). The CDR3 consists of 14 residues. The V and J ends lost 6 bases and 5 bases, in that order; junction bases with no gene match: 10. CDR3 region: CASSLLPTGDEQYF. The CDR3 DNA follows: TGTGCCAGCAGCCTTCTACCTACAGGGGACGAGCAGTACTTC.

This chain connects TRBV5-1 to TRBJ2-3, with D tentatively TRBD1 (6 bases). V was shortened by 6 bases and J by 0 bases, with 14 bases between the two germline ends. This CDR3 contains 15 residues. Germline V gene lookup returns CDR1 SGHRS and CDR2 YFSETQ. The CDR3 nucleotides read TGCGCCAGCAACCCTCAGGGGTCGAGCACAGATACGCAGTATTTT. It is translated as CASNPQGSSTDTQYF.

The J gene is TRBJ2-1, the V gene TRBV2, with D tentatively TRBD1 (5 bases). The germline CDR1 and CDR2 sequences are SNHLY and FYNNEI. The CDR3 has 14 amino acids. The V end lost 6 bases, the J end lost 4 bases, and 13 bases lay between the germline ends. The CDR3 reads CASRAMGQYNEQFF. CDR3 sequence (DNA): TGTGCCAGCAGAGCTATGGGGCAGTACAATGAGCAGTTCTTC.

This sequence joins TRBV3-1 (or the pseudogene TRBV3-2) and TRBJ1-1; a possible D gene is TRBD1 (6 bases). The CDR3 sequence is 13 residues long. Trimming took 2 bases from V and 3 from J, leaving 7 bases between them. Germline loops: CDR1 LGHDT, CDR2 YNNKEL (reference sequence). CDR3 in amino acids: CASSQTGYTEAFF. The CDR3 region has the DNA TGTGCCAGCAGCCAAACAGGGTACACTGAAGCTTTCTTT.

This chain connects TRBV11-3 to TRBJ1-1, with 9 bases that match TRBD1. CDR1 SGHNT and CDR2 YENEEA come from the germline V gene. V shed 6 bases and J 3 bases; nucleotides not matched to a gene: 5. The CDR3 has 14 amino acids. CDR3 amino acids: CASSRQGGDTEAFF. The CDR3 DNA reads TGTGCCAGCAGTCGACAGGGGGGGGACACTGAAGCTTTCTTT. The variable domain in full, completed from reference TRBV11-3 and TRBJ1-1, reads EAGVVQSPRYKIIEKKQPVAFWCNPISGHNTLYWYLQNLGQGPELLIRYENEEAVDDSQLPKDRFSAERLKGVDSTLKIQPAELGDSAVYLCASSRQGGDTEAFFGQGTRLTVV.

The genes are TRBV6-6 and TRBJ1-5, with D tentatively TRBD1 (6 bases). V was trimmed by 0 bases and J by 7 bases, leaving 13 bases between them. CDR1 and CDR2 from the germline V gene are MNHNY and SVGAGI (reference sequence). The CDR3 sequence is 15 residues long. CDR3 nucleotides: TGTGCCAGCAGTTACTCGAGGGGGGGACTCCAGCCCCAGCATTTT. Translation: CASSYSRGGLQPQHF.

This chain connects TRBV5-1 to TRBJ2-7; 10 positions match TRBD2. Looked up from germline, CDR1 is SGHRS and CDR2 is YFSETQ. This CDR3 comprises 15 residues. After removal of 4 bases from V and 0 bases from J, the junction contained 4 bases not matched to a gene. Here the CDR3 DNA reads TGCGCCAGCAGCCCAAGCGGGGGGGTCTCCTACGAGCAGTACTTC. It specifies CASSPSGGVSYEQYF.

This sequence joins TRBV9 and TRBJ1-3; D is possibly TRBD1 (6 bases). Germline lookup yields CDR1 SGDLS and CDR2 YYNGEE. V was shortened by 7 bases and J by 0 bases, with 8 bases between the two germline ends. The CDR3 extends over 13 amino acids. Written as DNA, the CDR3 is TGTGCCAGCCAGACAGGCTCTGGAAACACCATATATTTT. It yields the protein CASQTGSGNTIYF.

The chain couples TRBV6-2 or TRBV6-3 to TRBJ2-7, with 7 nucleotides matching TRBD2. The J segment lost 1 base and the V segment lost 0 bases, leaving 6 bases of the junction unmatched. Germline V CDR1 and CDR2: MNHEY, SVGEGT. CDR3 length: 16 amino acids. The CDR3 loop reads CASSYSLAAVSYEQYF. CDR3 in DNA: TGTGCCAGCAGTTACTCGCTAGCGGCGGTATCCTACGAGCAGTACTTC.

In its sample, this clone was seen a few times. The chain carries TRBV7-9 and TRBJ2-1; 11 bases are shared with TRBD1. The CDR3 has 15 amino acids. Trimming at V came to 3 bases and at J to 5 bases, leaving 3 bases not matched to a gene. The V gene's germline CDR1 is SEHNR and CDR2 FQNEAQ (reference sequence). The CDR3 reads CASSFGQGAHNEQFF. The CDR3 coding sequence is TGTGCCAGCAGCTTCGGACAGGGGGCGCACAATGAGCAGTTCTTC.

The chain couples TRBV5-1 to TRBJ1-1; TRBD1 matches at 10 bases. The V gene end was trimmed by 4 bases and the J gene end by 5 bases; junction bases not matched to a gene: 14. Germline lookup yields CDR1 SGHRS and CDR2 YFSETQ. The CDR3 has 17 residues. CDR3 sequence: CASSPNIDRGRGTEAFF. DNA of the CDR3: TGCGCCAGCAGCCCAAATATAGACAGGGGGCGTGGGACTGAAGCTTTCTTT.

This rearrangement joins TRBV19 to TRBJ1-2, with D perhaps matching TRBD1 (6 bases). The ends were cut back, 5 bases at V and 2 bases at J, with 15 bases in the middle. The CDR3 contains 15 residues. Germline V gene sequence: CDR1 LNHDA, CDR2 SQIVND (reference sequence). This chain's CDR3 is CASSRTVDRNYGYTF. Here the CDR3 DNA reads TGTGCCAGTAGTCGGACAGTCGACAGGAACTATGGCTACACCTTC.

This chain links TRBV9 with TRBJ1-5, with 8 nucleotides matching TRBD1. Germline values: CDR1 SGDLS, CDR2 YYNGEE. This CDR3 is built from 14 residues. The ends lost 4 bases at V and 5 bases at J; junction bases unmatched: 5. The CDR3 here is CASSSQGADQPQHF. DNA for the CDR3: TGTGCCAGCAGCAGCCAGGGGGCCGATCAGCCCCAGCATTTT. Filled out from reference TRBV9 and TRBJ1-5, the complete variable domain reads DSGVTQTPKHLITATGQRVTLRCSPRSGDLSVYWYQQSLDQGLQFLIQYYNGEERAKGNILERFSAQQFPDLHSELNLSSLELGDSALYFCASSSQGADQPQHFGDGTRLSIL.

The rearrangement links TRBV15 to TRBJ2-7; 9 bases line up with TRBD1. The CDR3 loop spans 13 amino acids. J gave up 5 bases and V 5 bases, and 4 bases lay outside the gene matches. Per germline, CDR1 LNHNV and CDR2 YYDKDF (reference sequence). In DNA form, the CDR3 reads TGTGCCACCAGCTTACGGACAGGGGACGAGCAGTACTTC. Protein sequence: CATSLRTGDEQYF.

The chain carries TRBV4-2 and TRBJ1-4; 8 bases are a match to TRBD1. From germline, CDR1 is LGHNA and CDR2 YNFKEQ. V shed 4 bases, J shed 10 bases, and the junction held 8 bases outside the gene matches. CDR3 length: 14 amino acids. CDR3 DNA: TGTGCCAGCAGCCTTGCCGGGACAGGTGGAAAACTGTTTTTT. Translation: CASSLAGTGGKLFF.

The V and J genes are TRBV30 and TRBJ1-5; TRBD1 matches at 7 bases. Losses at the gene ends were 6 bases for V and 6 bases for J; bases not matched to a gene: 14. This CDR3 contains 15 residues. Looked up from germline, CDR1 is GTSNPN and CDR2 is SVGIG (reference sequence). The CDR3 here is CACLFGTVLFQPQHF. The CDR3 DNA reads as TGTGCCTGTCTCTTTGGGACAGTTTTGTTTCAGCCCCAGCATTTT.

This clone showed up just once. V usage is TRBV9 and J usage is TRBJ1-5; D is undetermined. The CDR3 is 13 residues long. Germline V lookup: CDR1 SGDLS, CDR2 YYNGEE. Between the trimmed V and J ends, which lost 7 bases and 0 bases, there was a span of 8 bases. For the CDR3, the DNA is TGTGCCAGCGCGAGGGATAGCAATCAGCCCCAGCATTTT. Translation gives CASARDSNQPQHF.

The chain uses TRBV28 and TRBJ2-5; D remains unclear. The V and J ends lost 7 bases and 5 bases respectively, with 29 bases between them. This CDR3 spans 18 amino acids. Per germline, CDR1 MDHEN and CDR2 SYDVKM. The CDR3 bases are TGTGCCAGCACCCTACAAGGTTCAGTCGGCCTGTCGGGTGAGACCCAGTACTTC. Its translation: CASTLQGSVGLSGETQYF.

This chain links TRBV21-1 with TRBJ1-2; the table's D gene call, TRBD1, was not cross checked with the DNA. TRBV21-1 is a pseudogene. This CDR3 has 14 residues. CDR3 bases: TGTGCCAGCAGCAAAAGGGGGCATGCCTATGGCTACACCTTC. Its protein is CASSKRGHAYGYTF.

This sequence joins TRBV7-6 and TRBJ1-4; no clear D. The CDR3 runs to 17 residues. Trimming left V 0 bases short and J 4 bases short, with 15 bases between. CDR1 and CDR2 from the germline V gene are SGHVS and FNYEAQ. CDR3 protein: CASSLAEGRAFNEKLFF. The CDR3 bases are TGTGCCAGCAGCTTAGCCGAGGGAAGGGCATTTAATGAAAAACTGTTTTTT.